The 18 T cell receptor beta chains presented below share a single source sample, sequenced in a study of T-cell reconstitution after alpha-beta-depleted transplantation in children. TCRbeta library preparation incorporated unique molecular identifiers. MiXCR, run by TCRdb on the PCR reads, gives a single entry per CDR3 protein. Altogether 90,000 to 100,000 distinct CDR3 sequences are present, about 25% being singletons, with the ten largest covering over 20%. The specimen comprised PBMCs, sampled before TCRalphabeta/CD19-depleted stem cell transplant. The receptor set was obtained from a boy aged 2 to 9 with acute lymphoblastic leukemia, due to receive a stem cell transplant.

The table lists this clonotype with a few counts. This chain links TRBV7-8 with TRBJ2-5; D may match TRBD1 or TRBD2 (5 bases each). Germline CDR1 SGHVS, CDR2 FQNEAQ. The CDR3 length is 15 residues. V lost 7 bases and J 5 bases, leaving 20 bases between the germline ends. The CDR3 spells CASNSEGWQMETQYF. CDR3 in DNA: TGTGCCAGCAACTCCGAGGGGTGGCAGATGGAGACCCAGTACTTC.

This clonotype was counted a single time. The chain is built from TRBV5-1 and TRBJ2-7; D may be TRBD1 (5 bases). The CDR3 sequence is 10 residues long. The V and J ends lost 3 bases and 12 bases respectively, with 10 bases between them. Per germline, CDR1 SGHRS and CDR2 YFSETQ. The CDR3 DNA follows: TGCGCCAGCAGCTCGGACAAGGGGTACTTC. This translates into CASSSDKGYF.

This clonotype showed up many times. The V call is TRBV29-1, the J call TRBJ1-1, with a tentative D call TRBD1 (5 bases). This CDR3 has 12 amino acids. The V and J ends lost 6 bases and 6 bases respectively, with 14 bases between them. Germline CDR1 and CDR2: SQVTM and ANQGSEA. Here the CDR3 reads CSVLHGTPEAFF. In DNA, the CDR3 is TGCAGCGTACTACACGGGACTCCTGAAGCTTTCTTT.

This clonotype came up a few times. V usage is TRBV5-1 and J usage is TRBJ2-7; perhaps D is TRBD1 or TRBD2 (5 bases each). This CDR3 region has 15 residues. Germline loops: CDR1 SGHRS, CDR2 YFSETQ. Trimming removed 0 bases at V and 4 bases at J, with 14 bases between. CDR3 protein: CASSLGGVGPYEQYF. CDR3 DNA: TGCGCCAGCAGCTTGGGGGGAGTGGGGCCTTACGAGCAGTACTTC.

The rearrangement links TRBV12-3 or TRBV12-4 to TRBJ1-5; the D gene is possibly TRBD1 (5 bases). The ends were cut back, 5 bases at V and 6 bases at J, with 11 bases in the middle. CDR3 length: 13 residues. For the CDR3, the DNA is TGTGCCAGCAGTCCCCAGGGATCTCAGCCCCAGCATTTT. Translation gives CASSPQGSQPQHF.

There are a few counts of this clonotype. CDR3 protein: CASRFQGESTEAFF. CDR3 DNA: TGTGCCAGCAGGTTCCAGGGGGAGAGCACTGAAGCTTTCTTT. V and J are TRBV28 and TRBJ1-1; TRBD1 agrees at 7 bases. From germline, CDR1 is MDHEN and CDR2 SYDVKM. J gave up 4 bases and V 6 bases, and 8 bases lay outside the gene matches. The CDR3 loop spans 14 amino acids. The full variable domain, with the rest looked up from reference TRBV28 and TRBJ1-1, is DVKVTQSSRYLVKRTGEKVFLECVQDMDHENMFWYRQDPGLGLRLIYFSYDVKMKEKGDIPEGYSVSREKKERFSLILESASTNQTSMYLCASRFQGESTEAFFGQGTRLTVV.

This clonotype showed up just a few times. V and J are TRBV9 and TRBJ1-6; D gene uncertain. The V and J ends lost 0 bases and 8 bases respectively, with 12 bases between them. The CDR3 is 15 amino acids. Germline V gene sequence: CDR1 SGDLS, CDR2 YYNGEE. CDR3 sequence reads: CASSVGLISDSPLHF. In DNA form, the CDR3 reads TGTGCCAGCAGCGTAGGTCTGATTAGCGATTCACCCCTCCACTTT.

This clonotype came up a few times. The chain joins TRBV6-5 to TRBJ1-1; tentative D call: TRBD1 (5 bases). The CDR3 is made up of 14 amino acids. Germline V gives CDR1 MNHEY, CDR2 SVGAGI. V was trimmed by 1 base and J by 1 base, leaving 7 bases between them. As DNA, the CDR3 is TGTGCCAGCAGTTACTGGCAGGGGAACACTGAAGCTTTCTTT. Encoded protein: CASSYWQGNTEAFF.

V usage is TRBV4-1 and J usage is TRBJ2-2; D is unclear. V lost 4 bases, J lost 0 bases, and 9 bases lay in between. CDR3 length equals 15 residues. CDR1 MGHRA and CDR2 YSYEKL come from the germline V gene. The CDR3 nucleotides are TGCGCCAGCAGCCTGAGGACCTCGAACACCGGGGAGCTGTTTTTT. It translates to CASSLRTSNTGELFF.

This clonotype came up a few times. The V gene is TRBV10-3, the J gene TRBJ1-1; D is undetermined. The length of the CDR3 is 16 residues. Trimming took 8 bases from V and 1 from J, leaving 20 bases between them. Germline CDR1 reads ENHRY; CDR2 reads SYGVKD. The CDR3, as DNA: TGTGCCATCGGGCGCGAGGGTAGGGTATCGAACACTGAAGCTTTCTTT. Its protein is CAIGREGRVSNTEAFF.

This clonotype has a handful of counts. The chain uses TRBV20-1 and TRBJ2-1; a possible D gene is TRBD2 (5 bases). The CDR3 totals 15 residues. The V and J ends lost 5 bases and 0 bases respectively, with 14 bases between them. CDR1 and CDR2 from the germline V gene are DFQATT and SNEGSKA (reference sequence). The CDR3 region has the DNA TGCAGTGCTCTGGTCGGGGTTGGCTCCTACAATGAGCAGTTCTTC. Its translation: CSALVGVGSYNEQFF.

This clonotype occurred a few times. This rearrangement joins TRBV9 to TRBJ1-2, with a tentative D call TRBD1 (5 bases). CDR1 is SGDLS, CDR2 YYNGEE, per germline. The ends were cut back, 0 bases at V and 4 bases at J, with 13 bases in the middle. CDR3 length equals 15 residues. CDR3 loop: CASSVGRTYRYGYTF. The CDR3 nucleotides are TGTGCCAGCAGCGTAGGGAGGACATACCGCTATGGCTACACCTTC.

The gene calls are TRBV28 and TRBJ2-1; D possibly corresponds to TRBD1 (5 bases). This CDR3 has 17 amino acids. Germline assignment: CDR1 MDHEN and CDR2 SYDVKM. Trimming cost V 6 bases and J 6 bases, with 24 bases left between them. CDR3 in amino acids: CASSLRQGRGNANEQFF. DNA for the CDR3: TGTGCCAGCAGCCTCAGGCAGGGAAGAGGAAACGCCAATGAGCAGTTCTTC.

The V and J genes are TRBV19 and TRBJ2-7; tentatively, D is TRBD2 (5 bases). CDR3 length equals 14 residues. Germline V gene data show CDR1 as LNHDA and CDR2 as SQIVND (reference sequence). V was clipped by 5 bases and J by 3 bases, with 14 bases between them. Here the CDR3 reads CASSFTGSSYEQYF. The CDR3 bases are TGTGCCAGTAGTTTCACGGGGTCGAGCTACGAGCAGTACTTC.

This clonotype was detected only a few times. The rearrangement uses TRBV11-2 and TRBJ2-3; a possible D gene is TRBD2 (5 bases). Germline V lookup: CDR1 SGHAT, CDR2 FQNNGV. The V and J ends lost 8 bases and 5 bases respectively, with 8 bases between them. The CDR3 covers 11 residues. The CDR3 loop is CASRRIDTQYF. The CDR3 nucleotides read TGTGCCAGCCGGAGGATAGATACGCAGTATTTT.

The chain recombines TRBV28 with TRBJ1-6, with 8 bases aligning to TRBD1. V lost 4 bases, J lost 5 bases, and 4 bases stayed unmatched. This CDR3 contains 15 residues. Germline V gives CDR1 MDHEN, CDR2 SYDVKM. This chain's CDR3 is CASSSWTGNNSPLHF. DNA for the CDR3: TGTGCCAGCAGTTCTTGGACAGGGAATAATTCACCCCTCCACTTT.

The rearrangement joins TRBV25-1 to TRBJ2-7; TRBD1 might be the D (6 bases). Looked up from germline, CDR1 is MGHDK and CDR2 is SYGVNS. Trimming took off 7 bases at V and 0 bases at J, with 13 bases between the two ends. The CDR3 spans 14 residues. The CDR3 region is CASTTGPSSYEQYF. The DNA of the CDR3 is TGTGCCAGCACCACAGGGCCTAGCTCCTACGAGCAGTACTTC.

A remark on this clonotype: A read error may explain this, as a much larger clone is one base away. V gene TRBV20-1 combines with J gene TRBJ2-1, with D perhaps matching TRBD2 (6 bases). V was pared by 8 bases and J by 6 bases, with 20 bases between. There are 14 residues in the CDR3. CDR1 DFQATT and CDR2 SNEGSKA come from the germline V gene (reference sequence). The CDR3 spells CSSREMTRSNEQFF. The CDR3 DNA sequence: TGCAGTTCTCGGGAGATGACCAGATCCAATGAGCAGTTCTTC.